This T cell receptor (beta chain) is drawn from a study of shared clonotypes between healthy human individuals. The assay ran at deep level. Some clones are missing from TCRdb's copy, which holds only in-frame ones; the method was immunoSEQ multiplex PCR. The table shows 2,500,000 or so clones, with roughly 92% occurring only once. V dropped 0 bases and J dropped 3; count of bases not matched to a gene: 12. Germline V gives CDR1 LGHNA, CDR2 YSLEER. CDR3 size: 20 residues. Healthy HIV-negative adults with no recent acute infections or vaccinations were recruited as donors. This TCR came from a man younger than 35 in good health. Some clones in this sample may be carry-over from other donors' samples. V gene TRBV4-3 combines with J gene TRBJ2-1; 12 bases match TRBD2. Source material: naive CD4+ T cells from PBMCs. Subset reported: CD45RA+ positively selected. CDR3 residues: CASSQDGGPSGRGLYNEQFF. CDR3 nucleotide sequence: TGCGCCAGCAGCCAAGATGGGGGGCCTAGCGGGAGGGGTCTCTACAATGAGCAGTTCTTC.